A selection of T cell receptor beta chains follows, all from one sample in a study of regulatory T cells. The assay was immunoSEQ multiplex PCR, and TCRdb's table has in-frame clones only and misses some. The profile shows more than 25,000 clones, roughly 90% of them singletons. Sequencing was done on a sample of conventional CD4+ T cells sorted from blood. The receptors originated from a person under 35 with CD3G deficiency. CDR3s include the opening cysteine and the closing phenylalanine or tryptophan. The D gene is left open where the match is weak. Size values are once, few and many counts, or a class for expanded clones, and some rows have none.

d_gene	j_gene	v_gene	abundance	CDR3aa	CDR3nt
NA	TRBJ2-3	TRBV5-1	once	CASSLSRADTQYF	TGCGCCAGCAGCTTGAGCAGGGCAGATACGCAGTATTTT
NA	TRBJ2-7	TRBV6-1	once	CASSRLGGTSYEQYF	TGTGCCAGCAGTCGGCTGGGTGGCACGTCCTACGAGCAGTACTTC
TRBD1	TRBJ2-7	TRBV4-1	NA	CASSQDSGGGYEQYF	TGCGCCAGCAGCCAAGATTCAGGGGGCGGATACGAGCAGTACTTC
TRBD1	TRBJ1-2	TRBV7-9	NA	CASSSQGNRGGGYTF	TGTGCCAGCAGCTCCCAGGGAAACAGGGGCGGTGGCTACACCTTC
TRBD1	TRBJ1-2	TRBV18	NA	CASSTQGQGANYGYTF	TGTGCCAGCTCAACCCAAGGACAGGGGGCAAACTATGGCTACACCTTC
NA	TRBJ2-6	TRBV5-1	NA	CASSPSSGANVLTF	TGCGCCAGCAGCCCGAGCTCTGGGGCCAACGTCCTGACTTTC
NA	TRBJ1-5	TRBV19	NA	CASSGRGRRQPQHF	TGTGCCAGTAGTGGCAGGGGTCGACGGCAGCCCCAGCATTTT
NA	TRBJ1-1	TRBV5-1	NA	CASSLARRSKNTEAFF	TGCGCCAGCAGCTTGGCGCGGCGGTCGAAGAACACTGAAGCTTTCTTT
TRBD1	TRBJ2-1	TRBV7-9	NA	CASSLTQQGREQFF	TGTGCCAGCAGCCTTACCCAACAGGGGCGTGAGCAGTTCTTC
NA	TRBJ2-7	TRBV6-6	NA	CASRDSPYEQYF	TGTGCCAGCAGGGACAGTCCCTACGAGCAGTACTTC
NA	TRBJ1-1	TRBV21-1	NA	CASISDGEAFF	TGTGCCAGCATCTCCGACGGTGAAGCTTTCTTT
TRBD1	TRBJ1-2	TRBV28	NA	CASSSPGQGPGYTF	TGTGCCAGCAGTTCACCGGGACAGGGCCCTGGCTACACCTTC
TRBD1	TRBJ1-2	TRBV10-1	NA	CASPGQGARYGYTF	TGCGCCAGCCCGGGACAGGGGGCTCGCTATGGCTACACCTTC
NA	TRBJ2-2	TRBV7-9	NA	CASSRGGTNTGELFF	TGTGCCAGCAGCCGAGGCGGGACGAACACCGGGGAGCTGTTTTTT
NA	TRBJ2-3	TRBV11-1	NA	CASSSEGTDTQYF	TGTGCCAGCAGCTCGGAGGGAACAGATACGCAGTATTTT
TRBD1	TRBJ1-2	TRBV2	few	CASKRTGGNGYTF	TGTGCCAGCAAAAGGACAGGGGGGAATGGCTACACCTTC
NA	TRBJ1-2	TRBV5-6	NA	CASSPAGGPPNYGYTF	TGTGCCAGCAGCCCTGCCGGGGGGCCTCCTAACTATGGCTACACCTTC
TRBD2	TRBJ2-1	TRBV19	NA	CASRNTSGARREQFF	TGTGCCAGTAGGAACACTAGCGGGGCTCGCCGGGAGCAGTTCTTC
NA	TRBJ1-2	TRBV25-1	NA	CASSETPYGYTF	TGTGCCAGCAGTGAAACCCCCTATGGCTACACCTTC
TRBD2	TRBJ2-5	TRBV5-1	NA	CASSLNSGGYQETQYF	TGCGCCAGCAGCTTGAATAGCGGGGGCTACCAAGAGACCCAGTACTTC
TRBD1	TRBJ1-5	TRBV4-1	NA	CASSHGGGQPQHF	TGCGCCAGCAGCCATGGAGGGGGCCAGCCCCAGCATTTT
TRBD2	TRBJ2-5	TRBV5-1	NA	CASSLGVAGVETQYF	TGCGCCAGCAGCTTGGGAGTAGCGGGAGTGGAGACCCAGTACTTC
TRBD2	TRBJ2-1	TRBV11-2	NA	CASSSAAGTHNEQFF	TGTGCCAGCAGCTCAGCAGCGGGAACCCACAATGAGCAGTTCTTC
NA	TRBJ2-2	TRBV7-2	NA	CASSFTQPRGNTGELFF	TGTGCCAGCAGCTTTACCCAACCCCGGGGGAACACCGGGGAGCTGTTTTTT
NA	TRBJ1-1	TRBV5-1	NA	CASSLGEGTEAFF	TGCGCCAGCAGCTTGGGTGAGGGCACTGAAGCTTTCTTT
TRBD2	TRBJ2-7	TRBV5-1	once	CASSRDFGGEQYF	TGCGCCAGCAGCCGGGACTTCGGGGGGGAGCAGTACTTC
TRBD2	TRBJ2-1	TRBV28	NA	CASSSGLAGASEQFF	TGTGCCAGCAGTTCCGGACTAGCGGGGGCGAGTGAGCAGTTCTTC
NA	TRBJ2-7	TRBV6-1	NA	CASSEIGKGDGYEQYF	TGTGCCAGCAGTGAAATTGGGAAAGGAGACGGCTACGAGCAGTACTTC
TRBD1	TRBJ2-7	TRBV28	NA	CASTPGDRAYEQYF	TGTGCCAGCACTCCGGGGGACAGGGCATACGAGCAGTACTTC
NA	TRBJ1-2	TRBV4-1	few	CASSQVWSGYGYTF	TGCGCCAGCAGCCAAGTTTGGTCAGGCTATGGCTACACCTTC
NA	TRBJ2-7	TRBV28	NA	CASSSTSTYEQYF	TGTGCCAGCAGTTCGACTAGTACCTACGAGCAGTACTTC
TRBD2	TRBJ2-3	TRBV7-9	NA	CASSLGLAEITDTQYF	TGTGCCAGCAGCTTAGGACTAGCGGAGATAACAGATACGCAGTATTTT
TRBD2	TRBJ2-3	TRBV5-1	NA	CASSLGLGLADTDTQYF	TGCGCCAGCAGCTTGGGGTTGGGACTAGCTGACACAGATACGCAGTATTTT
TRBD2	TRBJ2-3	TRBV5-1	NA	CASSLEGVGLAGSTDTQYF	TGCGCCAGCAGCTTGGAGGGTGTTGGACTAGCGGGCAGCACAGATACGCAGTATTTT
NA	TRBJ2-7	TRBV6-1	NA	CASSDRSRGGEQYF	TGTGCCAGCAGTGATCGGTCCAGGGGGGGCGAGCAGTACTTC
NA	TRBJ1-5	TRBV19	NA	CASAGGGTSNQPQHF	TGTGCCAGTGCCGGGGGGGGAACTAGCAATCAGCCCCAGCATTTT
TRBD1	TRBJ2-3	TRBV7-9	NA	CASSRRQGTSSTDTQYF	TGTGCCAGCAGCCGGAGACAGGGGACTTCTAGCACAGATACGCAGTATTTT
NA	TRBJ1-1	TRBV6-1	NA	CASSEVAVNTEAFF	TGTGCCAGCAGTGAAGTGGCGGTGAACACTGAAGCTTTCTTT
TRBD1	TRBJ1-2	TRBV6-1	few	CASSERTGGDYGYTF	TGTGCCAGCAGTGAACGGACAGGGGGCGACTATGGCTACACCTTC
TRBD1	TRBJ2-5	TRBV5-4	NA	CASNPTGQETQYF	TGTGCCAGCAACCCGACAGGGCAAGAGACCCAGTACTTC
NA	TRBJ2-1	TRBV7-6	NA	CASSTGPYNEQFF	TGTGCCAGCAGCACGGGACCCTACAATGAGCAGTTCTTC
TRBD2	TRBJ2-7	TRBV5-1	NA	CASSPGEGYSYEQYF	TGCGCCAGCAGTCCTGGGGAGGGCTACTCCTACGAGCAGTACTTC
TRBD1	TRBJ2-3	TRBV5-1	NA	CASSPGTGTDTQYF	TGCGCCAGCAGCCCCGGGACAGGGACAGATACGCAGTATTTT
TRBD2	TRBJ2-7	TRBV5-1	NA	CASSPGLAGPYEQYF	TGCGCCAGCAGCCCCGGACTAGCGGGGCCCTACGAGCAGTACTTC
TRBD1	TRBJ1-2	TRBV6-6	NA	CASRWERGQGYTF	TGTGCCAGCCGATGGGAAAGGGGGCAAGGCTACACCTTC
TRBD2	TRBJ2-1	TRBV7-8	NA	CASSSLTSGAYNEQFF	TGTGCCAGCAGCTCCCTGACTAGCGGGGCCTACAATGAGCAGTTCTTC
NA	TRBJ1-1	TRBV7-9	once	CASSLEGTNTEAFF	TGTGCCAGCAGCTTAGAGGGAACGAACACTGAAGCTTTCTTT
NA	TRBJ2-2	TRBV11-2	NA	CASSLDRNYRTGELFF	TGTGCCAGCAGCTTAGATCGGAACTATCGGACCGGGGAGCTGTTTTTT
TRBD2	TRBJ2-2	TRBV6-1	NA	CASSEGFHSGRALPNTGELFF	TGTGCCAGCAGCGAAGGGTTTCATAGCGGGAGGGCCCTCCCGAACACCGGGGAGCTGTTTTTT
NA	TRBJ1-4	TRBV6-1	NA	CASSRGINEKLFF	TGTGCCAGCTCACGGGGGATTAATGAAAAACTGTTTTTT
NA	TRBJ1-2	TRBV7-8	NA	CASSATGYGYTF	TGTGCCAGCAGCGCGACAGGCTATGGCTACACCTTC
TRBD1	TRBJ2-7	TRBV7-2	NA	CASSPIGGTGTYEQYF	TGTGCCAGCAGCCCGATCGGCGGGACAGGTACCTACGAGCAGTACTTC
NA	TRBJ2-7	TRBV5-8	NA	CASSPDGRAREQYF	TGTGCCAGCAGCCCGGACGGACGGGCACGGGAGCAGTACTTC
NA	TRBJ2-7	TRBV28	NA	CASSLLQAGMGEQYF	TGTGCCAGCAGTTTATTGCAGGCTGGCATGGGGGAGCAGTACTTC
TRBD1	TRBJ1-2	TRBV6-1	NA	CASTEGQGRFYGYTF	TGTGCCAGCACCGAAGGACAGGGCAGATTCTATGGCTACACCTTC